This T cell receptor beta chain came from a study of human T cells and chemical hapten exposure (dated by TCRdb to the early 2020s). Notes on the research overall: For sensitization, 2% DPC in acetone was applied to a roughly 2 cm by roughly 2 cm area of upper inner arm skin. Libraries were pooled for sequencing, and per-sample TCR yields varied mainly because of small differences in library volumes within the pool. Blood was sampled from patients pre-sensitization (week 0) and at 2, 6 and about 24 weeks after DPC sensitization. Throughout the roughly 23-week study period, patients were also given weekly therapeutic DPC doses on the scalp. For TCR sequencing, blood came from about 28 alopecia patients at anywhere from one to four time points (pre-sensitization, 2, 6 and 24 weeks). Patch testing was done on the upper back using Finn chambers containing 0.01% DPC, and results were scored after 6 days according to International Contact Dermatitis Research Group standards. Peripheral blood TCR repertoire changes were tracked in vivo in alopecia patients during primary and secondary sensitization to the hapten diphenylcyclopropenone (DPC). The patient cohort, mostly female, included alopecia areata with under or over 50% scalp involvement, alopecia totalis and alopecia universalis.

Note on this clonotype: Its antigen remains unidentified. No per-base quality is available; no much larger clone lies one base away.

The time point label here, explained by the study, means: pre-sensitization, week 0. The intended sense of this specimen's treatment or condition label: therapeutic diphenylcyclopropenone sensitization with weekly scalp DPC. Blood at each patch-test visit was drawn before the patch test was applied. Patients were considered eligible if aged 18 to 70, diagnosed with alopecia and deemed suitable for DPC therapy, and patients were excluded if pregnant. Total RNA was extracted from unfractionated whole blood collected in Tempus Blood RNA tubes. Overall results and qualifications from the work: Compared with pre-sensitization or healthy control sets, expanded TCRs formed significantly more large CDR3 similarity clusters, which is consistent with antigen-driven responses. After repeated subsampling, the strength of the expansion versus patch-test correlation and the threshold at which it became significant changed. The number of PT1 expanded TCRs positively correlated with patch test score, significant at thresholds 8, 16 and 32 but not 4. Because all patients had alopecia, a presumed autoimmune disease, the immune response of the patients might differ from that of healthy individuals. No change with DPC sensitization was found in the number of TCRs above 1 in 1000 frequency, and no evidence of global repertoire structure alterations was found.

The CDR1 and CDR2 encoded by the germline V gene are MNHNS and SASEGT. The cysteine opens and the phenylalanine closes a CDR3 of 15 amino acids. Here the CDR3 DNA is all that survives: 45 bases in frame from base 1. V trim: 2 bases; J trim: 5 bases; unmatched bases: 8. The method behind the library was RACE. The sequencer was a NextSeq 500. During library preparation, unique molecular identifiers were attached to individual cDNA molecules so that TCRs could be counted in a quantitative, reproducible way. From each blood RNA sample, both TCR alpha and TCR beta chains were sequenced. From the authors' description of their analysis: A median of roughly 98,000 TCRs per sample was observed, with a range of 23,224 to 690,600. V, J and CDR3 annotation of the TCR reads was carried out using the Decombinator software suite. For the PS versus PT1 abundance plots, all samples were subsampled to the same number of TCRs (28,000). Expanded TCRs were defined as absent before sensitization and observed at least eight times at the 2-week time point. TCRdb applied fastp at Q25 and MiXCR to the public reads, then kept only in-frame beta chains. Each entry is one CDR3 protein sequence, shown with its most common DNA and genes. TCRdb, not the original authors, processed these V and J calls. Here the sample has roughly 90,000 distinct CDR3 sequences; around 10% occur a single time. In total, the top ten clones hold around 3.9% of the sample.

The clonotype comes from a woman between 40 and 55 years old with alopecia areata. Some clones in this sample may be carry-over from other donors' samples. The sequence links TRBV6-1 to TRBJ2-7; 8 bases in the middle match TRBD2. This material consisted of whole blood, taken in connection with sensitization to the hapten diphenylcyclopropenone (DPC). This receptor has the CDR3 CASSEPGTSNDEQYF. The DNA sequence reads TGTGCCAGCAGTGAACCCGGGACTAGTAACGACGAGCAGTACTTC.